This TCR beta chain was retrieved from a study of cytomegalovirus exposure and HLA in healthy donors. Study in general: About 85 million unique TCRs from HLA-typed donors were held in an early release of data. Study-level points and caveats: Later analysis identified a missense DCLRE1C variant that was linked to TCR beta V- and J-gene trimming.

Healthy bone marrow donors made up the cohort. The CDR3 is made up of 17 amino acids. The germline V gene encodes CDR1 ENHRY and CDR2 SYGVKD. Trimming removed 0 bases from V and 3 bases from J, with 16 bases in between. As to this clone: Its antigen is currently unknown.

Primers for the PCR totalled 60 Vbeta and 13 Jbeta. The repertoire was sequenced with immunoSEQ multiplex PCR; TCRdb's copy has only in-frame clones and lacks some. Among about 150,000 clones listed, 85% were seen once. This sequence joins TRBV10-3 and TRBJ2-3; perhaps TRBD2 as D (5 bases). This receptor was obtained from a boy aged 2 to 9 in good health and CMV-seronegative. Sequenced: PBMCs. DNA of the CDR3: TGTGCCATCAGTGAGTCCGAGGGATCTTGTTCGACAGATACGCAGTATTTT. This gives the protein CAISESEGSCSTDTQYF.